This section outlines one T cell receptor (beta chain) sequence together with its context. The antigen remains unidentified. The run depth of the assay was deep. Some clones are missing from TCRdb's copy, which holds only in-frame ones; the method was immunoSEQ multiplex PCR. The data contain some 320,000 clones, roughly 84% of them singletons. Germline loops: CDR1 SGHRS, CDR2 YFSETQ. The junction had 2 bases not matched to a gene; V was cut back by 3 bases and J by 5 bases. This CDR3 is built from 12 residues. The record originates from a study of shared clonotypes between healthy human individuals. Study results and limitations: Sampling covered nothing but blood. Tissue TCR repertoires likely differ from those found in blood. Relative to their counterparts shared across all four donors, non-shared clonotypes exhibited diminished generation probabilities. Some naive CD4 clonotypes, 4% to 6%, turned up in common across four donors.

The V call is TRBV5-1, the J call TRBJ2-7, with 7 positions matching TRBD1. Input material: memory CD8+ T cells sorted from blood. Subset specified: CD45RO+ cells pooled with CCR7-negative TemRA cells. This TCR derives from a man between 18 and 29 years old in good health. This CDR3 is CASSSTGDEQYF. CDR3 DNA: TGCGCCAGCAGCTCTACAGGGGACGAGCAGTACTTC.